This TCR beta chain came from a study of T cell clones after liver transplantation. Findings and caveats of the study: In a couple of subjects, few donor cells limited the measurable donor-reactive repertoire.

V lost 2 bases, J lost 4 bases, and 7 bases lay in between. The CDR3 has 13 amino acids. Germline CDR1 and CDR2: SGHDT and YYEEEE. This table comes from immunoSEQ multiplex PCR, and its TCRdb copy is limited to in-frame clones, with some not included. The data show tens of thousands of clones, roughly nine tenths seen once. As regards this clone: Its cognate antigen is unknown.

The receptor was derived from a human patient who received a liver transplant. Part of the T cells may come from the graft donor. The sample here was CD8+ T cells from blood, taken 12 months after liver transplant. V usage is TRBV5-6 and J usage is TRBJ1-5; a possible D gene is TRBD1 (5 bases). As DNA, the CDR3 is TGTGCCAGCAGCTTCTCAGGGAATCAGCCCCAGCATTTT. This sequence encodes CASSFSGNQPQHF.